The sequence of this T cell receptor beta chain was determined in a study of T cell changes during pregnancy in multiple sclerosis. The CDR3 contains 14 residues. CDR1 MNHNS and CDR2 SASEGT come from the germline V gene. V gave up 4 bases and J gave up 2 bases; unmatched junction bases: 4. Libraries were prepared by immunoSEQ multiplex PCR; TCRdb keeps only in-frame clonotypes and omits some of them. The repertoire holds more than 85,000 clones, with 85% to 95% as singletons. The chain links TRBV6-1 to TRBJ1-1; 7 positions match TRBD1. The specimen was peripheral blood, collected in the second trimester of pregnancy. The clonotype was recovered from a female donor with multiple sclerosis, enrolled in a pregnancy study. CDR3 nucleotide sequence: TGTGCCAGCAGTGGGGGACAGCCTAACACTGAAGCTTTCTTT. Encoded protein: CASSGGQPNTEAFF.